This TCR beta chain was sequenced in a study of shared clonotypes between healthy human individuals. Study-wide background: The cohort had a couple of women and a few men, ages 18 to 49.

This CDR3 contains 16 residues. Germline V gene lookup returns CDR1 SGHTS and CDR2 YDEGEE. Losses at the gene ends were 0 bases for V and 6 bases for J; bases not matched to a gene: 9. Assay: immunoSEQ multiplex PCR; the TCRdb copy retains only in-frame clones and omits some. This sample carries more than 2,000,000 clones, around nine tenths of them seen once, and the ten largest clones take roughly 0.13%. The genes are TRBV5-8 and TRBJ2-1, with 7 bases lining up with TRBD2. Sequences were obtained from naive CD4+ T cells sorted from blood. The subset is: CD45RA+ positively selected. This sequence was found in a man in his late teens or twenties in good health. Here the CDR3 reads CASSLDWASGSNEQFF. CDR3 in DNA: TGTGCCAGCAGCTTGGATTGGGCTAGCGGTTCCAATGAGCAGTTCTTC.